The subject of this entry is one TCR beta chain. Its antigen remains unidentified. These data come from a study of blood T cells in healthy people across ages. Looked up from germline, CDR1 is MNHEY and CDR2 is SVGAGI. CDR3 size: 12 residues. Trimming pared 5 bases from V and 11 bases from J, leaving 15 bases between. Sample-barcoded 5' priming and a J-beta primer mix drove a second PCR of about 7 to 12 cycles. In TCRdb, the 5' RACE reads were re-called with MiXCR into one record per CDR3 protein. This sample yields about 1 million distinct CDR3 sequences, of which 45% are seen a single time; 18% belongs to the top ten. Every sample yielded at least 6.5 million isolated PBMCs. Study outcomes and limitations: It was held that the diversity estimates obtained from one million T cells were underestimates. Bulk PBMC profiling left naive and antigen-experienced comparisons inconclusive.

Sequencing was performed on blood. The chain is built from TRBV6-5 and TRBJ1-1; D is ambiguous. The receptor was isolated from a woman aged 60 to 75 in good health. As DNA, the CDR3 is TGTGCCAGCAGTCCCTCTATGCATGACGCTTTCTTT. It is translated as CASSPSMHDAFF.